What follows are 8 T cell receptor beta chains derived from one specimen sequenced in a study of control samples from healthy donors and cancer patients. The table came from immunoSEQ multiplex PCR; TCRdb's copy has only in-frame clones and leaves some out. This table has approximately 59,000 clones, about 89% appearing once. The source material was PBMCs. All receptors derive from a woman aged 55-75 years with lung cancer.

This chain joins TRBV5-4 and TRBJ2-7; D is unresolved. CDR1 is SGHNT and CDR2 is YYREEE in the germline V gene (reference sequence). CDR3 length: 13 residues. Trimming stripped 4 bases from V and 2 bases from J, with 10 bases between. CDR3 loop: CASSKRDTYEQYF. The CDR3 nucleotides read TGTGCCAGCAGCAAGAGAGATACCTACGAGCAGTACTTC.

This chain uses TRBV6-5 with TRBJ2-2; TRBD2 is a possible D gene (7 bases). V shed 5 bases and J shed 6 bases, with 13 bases lying between them. This CDR3 contains 14 residues. The germline V gene has CDR1 MNHEY and CDR2 SVGAGI. The CDR3 sequence is CASSRPGGSGELFF. Here the CDR3 DNA reads TGTGCCAGCAGTCGCCCGGGGGGCTCCGGGGAGCTGTTTTTT.

The chain recombines TRBV28 with TRBJ1-5; D gene uncertain. Trimming took 2 bases from V and 6 from J, leaving 8 bases between them. This CDR3 comprises 13 residues. Germline-derived CDR1 and CDR2 are MDHEN and SYDVKM. The CDR3 DNA follows: TGTGCCAGCAGTTTACAAGTCGGTCAGCCCCAGCATTTT. Residues: CASSLQVGQPQHF.

V gene TRBV29-1 combines with J gene TRBJ1-2; TRBD1 aligns across 12 bases. After removal of 6 bases from V and 5 bases from J, the junction contained 7 bases not matched to a gene. CDR1 and CDR2 from the germline V gene are SQVTM and ANQGSEA. The CDR3 totals 14 residues. In nucleotides, the CDR3 is TGCAGCGTGGAGGGACAGGGGGCGGGATATGGCTACACCTTC. Translating gives CSVEGQGAGYGYTF.

The chain joins TRBV5-1 to TRBJ1-1, with D maybe TRBD1 (5 bases). The germline V and J ends were trimmed by 2 bases and 1 base, with 12 bases remaining between them. Germline values: CDR1 SGHRS, CDR2 YFSETQ. The CDR3 totals 15 residues. The DNA of the CDR3 is TGCGCCAGCAGCTTATTCGCGGGGGGGAACACTGAAGCTTTCTTT. Its protein is CASSLFAGGNTEAFF.

The chain has TRBV5-1 and TRBJ1-5, with TRBD1 matching over 8 bases. Germline V lookup: CDR1 SGHRS, CDR2 YFSETQ. This CDR3 has 16 residues. V lost 4 bases to trimming and J lost 5 bases; unmatched junction nucleotides: 11. Here the CDR3 reads CASSPGGTGPDQPQHF. The DNA of the CDR3 is TGCGCCAGCAGCCCCGGAGGGACAGGCCCCGATCAGCCCCAGCATTTT.

V gene TRBV20-1 combines with J gene TRBJ2-6; D uncertain. The CDR3 runs to 14 residues. With 3 bases removed from V and 4 bases from J, the gap between germline ends came to 10 bases. The germline gives CDR1 DFQATT, CDR2 SNEGSKA (reference sequence). CDR3 in amino acids: CSASVPGGANVLTF. CDR3 sequence (DNA): TGCAGTGCTAGTGTACCAGGAGGGGCCAACGTCCTGACTTTC.

V is TRBV27 and J is TRBJ1-1; D call uncertain. In germline, CDR1 is MNHEY, CDR2 SMNVEV (reference sequence). CDR3 length: 14 residues. Trimming took 6 bases from V and 0 from J, leaving 11 bases between them. The CDR3 loop reads CASRLYGVNTEAFF. Written as DNA, the CDR3 is TGTGCCAGCAGGTTGTATGGGGTGAACACTGAAGCTTTCTTT.